A single sample gave rise to the 6 T cell receptor beta chains below, sequenced in a study of cytomegalovirus exposure and HLA in healthy donors. Clones were sequenced by immunoSEQ multiplex PCR, and TCRdb holds only the in-frame ones, with some missing. This sample has some 65,000 clones, with about 94% found just once. Sequenced input: PBMCs. Source of these receptors: a man younger than 35 in good health and CMV-seropositive.

J is TRBJ1-1 and V is TRBV29-1; 9 nucleotides agree with TRBD1. The CDR3 length is 12 residues. V gave up 6 bases and J gave up 4 bases; unmatched junction bases: 3. Germline V lookup: CDR1 SQVTM, CDR2 ANQGSEA. Here the CDR3 reads CSVATGGTEAFF. CDR3 bases: TGCAGCGTAGCGACAGGGGGCACTGAAGCTTTCTTT.

The chain carries TRBV4-1 and TRBJ1-1; D ambiguous. The germline V gene encodes CDR1 MGHRA and CDR2 YSYEKL. V lost 0 bases and J lost 1, with 9 bases in between. The CDR3 sequence is 15 residues long. The CDR3 is CASSQDPGSNTEAFF. CDR3 coding DNA: TGCGCCAGCAGCCAAGACCCGGGTTCGAACACTGAAGCTTTCTTT.

The rearrangement links TRBV11-2 to TRBJ1-2; 10 bases are shared with TRBD1. The V gene's germline CDR1 is SGHAT and CDR2 FQNNGV. V was pared by 5 bases and J by 2 bases, with 5 bases of the junction left unmatched. This CDR3 region has 15 residues. The CDR3 region is CASSDPGQGNYGYTF. The DNA of the CDR3 is TGTGCCAGCAGCGATCCGGGACAGGGGAACTATGGCTACACCTTC.

In DNA form, the CDR3 reads TGTGCCAGCAGCTCCCTCAGGGCTATACGACCCGGGGAGCTGTTTTTT. The encoded protein is CASSSLRAIRPGELFF. V usage is TRBV11-2 and J usage is TRBJ2-2, with D possibly TRBD1 on 5 matching bases. V lost 4 bases and J 6 bases, leaving 18 bases between the germline ends. In germline, CDR1 is SGHAT, CDR2 FQNNGV. This CDR3 has 16 residues.

The chain employs TRBV28 and TRBJ2-2, with a tentative D call TRBD1 (5 bases). The CDR3 spans 13 residues. Trimming removed 6 bases at V and 3 bases at J, with 8 bases between. The germline V gene has CDR1 MDHEN and CDR2 SYDVKM. The CDR3 nucleotides are TGTGCCAGCAGAAAGACAGACACCGGGGAGCTGTTTTTT. This codes for CASRKTDTGELFF.

This chain joins TRBV6-5 and TRBJ1-4; D gene unclear. V shed 6 bases and J shed 4 bases, with 12 bases lying between them. The V gene's germline CDR1 is MNHEY and CDR2 SVGAGI. This CDR3 is built from 14 residues. The CDR3 sequence is CASRNDKNNEKLFF. The CDR3 DNA reads as TGTGCCAGCAGAAATGACAAGAATAATGAAAAACTGTTTTTT.